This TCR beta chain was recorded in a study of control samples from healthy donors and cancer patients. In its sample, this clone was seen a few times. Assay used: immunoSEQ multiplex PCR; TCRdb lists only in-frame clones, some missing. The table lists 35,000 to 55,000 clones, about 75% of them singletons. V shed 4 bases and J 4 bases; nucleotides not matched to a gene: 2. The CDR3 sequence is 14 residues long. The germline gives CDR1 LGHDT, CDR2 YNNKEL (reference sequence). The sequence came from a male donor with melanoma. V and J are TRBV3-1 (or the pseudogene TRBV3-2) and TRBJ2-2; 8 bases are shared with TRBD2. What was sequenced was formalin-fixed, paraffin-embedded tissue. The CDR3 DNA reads TGTGCCAGCAGCCGCAGCGGGAGCACCGGGGAGCTGTTTTTT. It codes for CASSRSGSTGELFF.